The 19 T cell receptor beta chains below come from one sample, sequenced in a study of cytomegalovirus exposure and HLA in healthy donors. PCR employed 60 Vbeta and 13 Jbeta primers. Data came from immunoSEQ multiplex PCR; TCRdb stores just in-frame clones and leaves some out. The sample gives 100,000 to 150,000 clones, roughly four fifths of which show up once; around 3.5% is in the top ten. The sample comprised PBMCs. All receptors derive from a woman aged 40-49 years in good health and CMV-seropositive.

J is TRBJ1-2 and V is TRBV2; D gene ambiguous. Germline V gene data show CDR1 as SNHLY and CDR2 as FYNNEI. The CDR3 contains 13 residues. Trimming removed 6 bases at V and 0 bases at J, with 8 bases between. Here the CDR3 DNA reads TGTGCCAGCAGGTCTCAGTCTAACTATGGCTACACCTTC. Protein sequence: CASRSQSNYGYTF.

This clone was seen just once. The chain is built from TRBV5-1 and TRBJ2-1; 10 bases align to TRBD2. CDR3 length: 17 residues. V was pared by 0 bases and J by 3 bases, with 6 bases of the junction left unmatched. The V gene's germline CDR1 is SGHRS and CDR2 YFSETQ. This CDR3 reads CASSLVGSGRNYNEQFF. The CDR3 nucleotides are TGCGCCAGCAGCTTGGTGGGTAGCGGGAGGAACTACAATGAGCAGTTCTTC. Full variable domain (missing parts from reference TRBV5-1 and TRBJ2-1): KAGVTQTPRYLIKTRGQQVTLSCSPISGHRSVSWYQQTPGQGLQFLFEYFSETQRNKGNFPGRFSGRQFSNSRSEMNVSTLELGDSALYLCASSLVGSGRNYNEQFFGPGTRLTVL.

The chain joins TRBV27 to TRBJ2-7; TRBD1 matches 7 bases. V was pared by 7 bases and J by 9 bases, with 15 bases of the junction left unmatched. Germline CDR1 reads MNHEY; CDR2 reads SMNVEV (reference sequence). The CDR3 covers 14 residues. The CDR3 spells CASTNWGQLDGQYF. CDR3 coding DNA: TGTGCCAGCACCAATTGGGGACAGCTCGACGGGCAGTACTTC.

The rearrangement uses TRBV7-8 and TRBJ1-5, with D tentatively TRBD1 (6 bases). The V and J ends lost 5 bases and 0 bases respectively, with 20 bases between them. Germline assignment: CDR1 SGHVS and CDR2 FQNEAQ. This CDR3 has 18 residues. CDR3 residues: CASSAPARTANSNQPQHF. The CDR3 DNA is TGTGCCAGCAGCGCCCCGGCTCGGACAGCGAATAGCAATCAGCCCCAGCATTTT.

J is TRBJ1-3 and V is TRBV7-8; 7 bases agree with TRBD1. J gave up 4 bases and V 4 bases, and 7 bases lay outside the gene matches. Germline V gives CDR1 SGHVS, CDR2 FQNEAQ. The CDR3 spans 15 residues. CDR3 residues: CASSSSTGYGNTIYF. The CDR3 DNA is TGTGCCAGCAGCTCATCGACAGGGTACGGAAACACCATATATTTT.

The chain is built from TRBV7-6 and TRBJ2-2; TRBD2 agrees at 12 bases. In germline, CDR1 is SGHVS, CDR2 FNYEAQ. This CDR3 has 20 residues. With 4 bases clipped from V and 7 bases from J, the junction kept 19 bases outside the gene matches. The CDR3 here is CASSSSFFRLAGGQGGELFF. CDR3 nucleotides: TGTGCCAGCAGCTCCAGCTTCTTTCGGCTAGCGGGAGGGCAGGGCGGGGAGCTGTTTTTT.

CDR3 coding DNA: TGTGCCAGCGGACTTACGGGACAGGGGGCCGTAGAGACCCAGTACTTC. Encoded protein: CASGLTGQGAVETQYF. This rearrangement joins TRBV28 to TRBJ2-5; the match to TRBD1 covers 12 bases. The V segment lost 8 bases and the J segment 4 bases; nucleotides outside the gene matches: 11. The V gene's germline CDR1 is MDHEN and CDR2 SYDVKM. The CDR3 has 16 residues.

The chain uses TRBV21-1 and TRBJ1-1. TRBV21-1 is listed as a pseudogene. The CDR3 is 14 amino acids. The CDR3 is CASTPPFTPIEAFF. CDR3 nucleotide sequence: TGTGCCAGCACCCCCCCTTTTACGCCAATTGAGGCTTTCTTT.

The V and J genes are TRBV4-3 and TRBJ1-3, with TRBD1 identical over 8 bases. CDR1 and CDR2 from the germline V gene are LGHNA and YSLEER. This CDR3 is 17 amino acids long. V was clipped by 3 bases and J by 0 bases; unmatched bases: 7. This CDR3 reads CASSQGLDRGSGNTIYF. CDR3 coding DNA: TGCGCCAGCAGCCAGGGCCTTGACAGGGGCTCTGGAAACACCATATATTTT.

DNA for the CDR3: TGCGCCAGCAGCGCCTTGGCGGAGAGCTCCTACAATGAGCAGTTCTTC. Encoded protein: CASSALAESSYNEQFF. The chain carries TRBV10-1 and TRBJ2-1; D is ambiguous. Trimming stripped 6 bases from V and 0 bases from J, with 15 bases between. This CDR3 contains 16 residues. Looked up from germline, CDR1 is WNHNN and CDR2 is SYGVQD (reference sequence).

This clone came up a few times. V gene TRBV4-3 combines with J gene TRBJ2-3; TRBD2 is a possible D gene (6 bases). The CDR3 is 13 residues long. V was shortened by 7 bases and J by 5 bases, with 13 bases between the two germline ends. Germline-derived CDR1 and CDR2 are LGHNA and YSLEER. In nucleotides, the CDR3 is TGCGCCAGCACTCGGGAGTTGGGAGATACGCAGTATTTT. Amino acids: CASTRELGDTQYF.

J is TRBJ1-2 and V is TRBV28; 7 bases are a match to TRBD1. Germline V gene lookup returns CDR1 MDHEN and CDR2 SYDVKM. The CDR3 extends over 14 amino acids. The J segment lost 4 bases and the V segment lost 3 bases, leaving 5 bases of the junction unmatched. Written as DNA, the CDR3 is TGTGCCAGCAGTTTCCCAGGGGGGCCCTATGGCTACACCTTC. Translation: CASSFPGGPYGYTF.

In nucleotides, the CDR3 is TGTGCCAGCAGCTTGGGGACAGACCTGCTTGCCAACGAGCAGTACTTC. This gives the protein CASSLGTDLLANEQYF. J is TRBJ2-7 and V is TRBV5-8; TRBD1 is a possible D gene (6 bases). V was clipped by 0 bases and J by 5 bases, with 18 bases between them. The CDR3 extends over 16 amino acids. The germline gives CDR1 SGHTS, CDR2 YDEGEE.

The V gene is TRBV4-3, the J gene TRBJ1-4; a weak D match, TRBD1 (6 bases). The CDR3 consists of 16 residues. V was cut by 4 bases and J by 7 bases, with 19 bases left in between. Germline-derived CDR1 and CDR2 are LGHNA and YSLEER. CDR3 sequence: CASSPLRQGWGEKLFF. CDR3 coding DNA: TGCGCCAGCAGCCCCTTGAGGCAGGGGTGGGGTGAAAAACTGTTTTTT.

The gene calls are TRBV11-2 and TRBJ2-7, with 9 bases lining up with TRBD2. J was trimmed by 3 bases and V by 1 base; bases with no gene match: 13. CDR3 length equals 18 residues. From germline, CDR1 is SGHAT and CDR2 FQNNGV. DNA for the CDR3: TGTGCCAGCAGCTTAGGTGGTAGCGGGAGTTCTTCTCTCTACGAGCAGTACTTC. Its translation: CASSLGGSGSSSLYEQYF.

The chain couples TRBV7-2 to TRBJ2-4; 14 nucleotides match TRBD2. The CDR3 has 14 amino acids. With 4 bases clipped from V and 9 bases from J, the junction kept 2 bases outside the gene matches. Germline V lookup: CDR1 SGHTA, CDR2 FQGNSA. The CDR3 DNA is TGTGCCAGCAGCTCGACTAGCGGGAGGGCCATTCAGTACTTC. This gives the protein CASSSTSGRAIQYF.

The chain couples TRBV6-6 to TRBJ2-3, with D tentatively TRBD2 (5 bases). The CDR3 runs to 13 residues. Trimming pared 10 bases from V and 7 bases from J, leaving 18 bases between. Germline CDR1 is MNHNY and CDR2 is SVGAGI (reference sequence). CDR3 sequence: CAISEERTNTQYF. CDR3 DNA: TGTGCCATATCCGAGGAGCGGACGAATACGCAGTATTTT.

The chain uses TRBV7-9 and TRBJ2-7, with TRBD1 as a possible D gene (5 bases). V was clipped by 2 bases and J by 5 bases, with 16 bases between them. The V gene's germline CDR1 is SEHNR and CDR2 FQNEAQ (reference sequence). The CDR3 has 15 amino acids. The DNA of the CDR3 is TGTGCCAGCAGCTTATCATCAGGGATCGTCCACGAGCAGTACTTC. Its protein is CASSLSSGIVHEQYF.

The genes are TRBV7-2 and TRBJ2-7; 12 nucleotides match TRBD2. J lost 7 bases, V lost 3 bases, and 10 bases had no gene match. This CDR3 region has 16 residues. Germline-derived CDR1 and CDR2 are SGHTA and FQGNSA. The CDR3 is CASSFRLAGERREQYF. The CDR3 DNA reads TGTGCCAGCAGCTTCAGACTAGCGGGAGAGCGTAGAGAGCAGTACTTC.